A few counts support the clone carrying this T cell receptor beta chain. This record comes from a study of T-cell reconstitution after alpha-beta-depleted transplantation in children. This CDR3 spans 15 amino acids. The V end lost 4 bases, the J end lost 2 bases, and 15 bases lay between the germline ends. Germline CDR1 is SGDLS and CDR2 is YYNGEE. Using unique molecular identifiers, the investigators prepared the TCRbeta library. One entry per CDR3 protein, called by TCRdb with MiXCR from the PCR reads. The sample has hundreds of thousands of distinct CDR3 sequences, 30% to 35% seen once; the top ten hold roughly 2.5%.

The sample consisted of PBMCs from the stem cell graft donor, taken from the stem cell graft. The gene calls are TRBV9 and TRBJ1-1; D remains ambiguous. The clonotype was recovered from a human donor who donated a stem cell graft to a child with aplastic anemia. CDR3 DNA sequence: TGTGCCAGCAGCCCATATGGGCAGACAAACACTGAAGCTTTCTTT. Protein product: CASSPYGQTNTEAFF. The whole variable domain, filled in from reference TRBV9 and TRBJ1-1, reads DSGVTQTPKHLITATGQRVTLRCSPRSGDLSVYWYQQSLDQGLQFLIQYYNGEERAKGNILERFSAQQFPDLHSELNLSSLELGDSALYFCASSPYGQTNTEAFFGQGTRLTVV.